The source of this T cell receptor beta chain is a study of blood T cell repertoires in COVID-19 (dated by TCRdb to 2018 to 2021). General notes on the study: The collaborator samples originated in the United States, Italy and Spain and spanned the acute and convalescent phases of COVID-19. HLA class I and class II types, where available, came from metadata supplied by the sample provider rather than from assay-based typing. Sample metadata almost always included a de-identified subject ID, COVID-19 status, age in years and sex. The prospective study material was composed of cDNA or gDNA derived from T cells, B-cell-depleted T cells, or PBMCs. The samples were drawn from two sources: the first 160 participants of the ongoing ImmuneRACE study, and fewer than 1,500 subjects contributed by 6 global collaborators. Deeply sampled blood TCRbeta repertoires from subjects exposed to, actively infected with, or recovered from COVID-19 were included in the dataset. The repertoires were released in a freely available public database meant as a resource for research on the immune response to SARS-CoV-2. The paper's findings and limits, for the study overall: The amount of clinical and demographic metadata varied by source and participant and was provided uncurated.

In Seattle, one collaborating source enrolled patients while the infection was active and tracked those patients longitudinally over the course of disease. Each collaborating institution followed its own protocols to collect whole blood in K2EDTA tubes. Collaborator samples were shipped for TCRbeta analysis as frozen whole blood, isolated PBMCs, or DNA extracted from either sample type. TCRbeta CDR3 regions were amplified from genomic DNA using the immunoSEQ Assay, a bias-controlled multiplex PCR. The original pipeline was this. Within the assay, amplification of reference gene primers was used to estimate how many nucleated cells each sample contained. To quantify the absolute abundance of each unique TCRbeta CDR3 rearrangement, sequence reads were collapsed and filtered. For each sample, productive Simpson clonality was calculated by taking the square root of Simpson's diversity index across productive rearrangements. Not all clones reach the TCRdb copy of this immuneACCESS table, which keeps in-frame sequences only. Checked studies attribute under half of the gap to unresolved V genes and leave the rest unexplained. The V and J calls and clone size were taken over from that table, and D and trimming were inferred from the DNA. The sample table contains fewer than 250,000 clones; only one count was recorded for around 80% of them. The biggest ten clones account for about 7.8% of the sample.

For this clone: No cognate antigen has been identified for it. Base qualities were left out, and no much larger clone turns up one base away.

The source material was peripheral blood. The source is a woman aged 55-70 years with COVID-19, enrolled during active disease.

The CDR3 reads CASSEGLAGGPETGELFF. The nucleotide sequence is TGCGCCAGCAGTGAAGGACTAGCGGGAGGGCCCGAGACCGGGGAGCTGTTTTTT. The sequence links TRBV10-1 to TRBJ2-2, and 15 junctional nucleotides match TRBD2. The CDR3 sequence holds 18 residues, the cysteine and phenylalanine included. Left in the record is the CDR3 DNA by itself, 54 bases read in frame from the first base. In the germline V gene (reference sequence), CDR1 corresponds to WNHNN and CDR2 to SYGVQD. V and J are trimmed by 3 bases and 5 bases, and the gene matches miss 7 bases of the junction.